This TCR beta chain was identified during a study of blood T cell repertoires in COVID-19. This clone was picked up many times. Trimming removed 2 bases from V and 7 bases from J; junction bases left unmatched: 9. The CDR3 consists of 16 residues. Germline CDR1 is MNHEY and CDR2 is SVGEGT. Measured with immunoSEQ multiplex PCR; TCRdb has only the in-frame clones, and not every one. This table has more than 400,000 clones, 80% to 90% appearing once. The receptor was isolated from a human donor in a cohort sampled during active COVID-19. The chain employs TRBV6-2 or TRBV6-3 and TRBJ2-7, with 12 bases matching TRBD2. The sequenced material came from peripheral blood. The CDR3 loop reads CASSYGRLAGEDEQYF. The CDR3 region has the DNA TGTGCCAGCAGTTACGGTCGACTAGCGGGAGAGGATGAGCAGTACTTC.